The entry below gives a single T cell receptor beta chain sequence along with its context. The source of the sample is a study of T cell changes during pregnancy in multiple sclerosis. With 5 bases removed from V and 4 bases from J, the gap between germline ends came to 8 bases. The V gene's germline CDR1 is MNHEY and CDR2 SVGAGI. There are 13 residues in the CDR3. The protocol was immunoSEQ multiplex PCR, while the TCRdb copy is restricted to in-frame clones and leaves out a portion. The sample records about 43,000 clones, about nine tenths being singletons. This rearrangement joins TRBV6-5 to TRBJ2-2; D possibly corresponds to TRBD2 (5 bases). The sample was PBMCs (not recorded whether the cells were cultured). This TCR derives from a female donor with multiple sclerosis, enrolled in a pregnancy study. The CDR3 DNA reads as TGTGCCAGCAGTAAACGGGGCACCGGGGAGCTGTTTTTT. This encodes CASSKRGTGELFF.